This TCR beta chain originates from a study of shared clonotypes between healthy human individuals. Study results and caveats: Represented genetic and exposure-history diversity was restricted by having few donors.

Method: immunoSEQ multiplex PCR; TCRdb's copy keeps in-frame clones and lacks some. This sample has some 500,000 clones; 79% occur once, and the top ten carry over 9.5%. About this clone itself: The antigen is not known.

Germline assignment: CDR1 LGHNA and CDR2 YNFKEQ. Trimming pared 2 bases from V and 4 bases from J, leaving 17 bases between. The CDR3 contains 16 residues. The rearrangement links TRBV4-2 to TRBJ1-1; perhaps TRBD1 as D (5 bases). The receptor was isolated from a woman between 40 and 50 years old in good health. Some clones in this sample may be carry-over from other donors' samples. The sequenced sample consisted of PBMCs. DNA for the CDR3: TGTGCCAGCAGCCAAAAAACCAGAGGGGCGAGCACTGAAGCTTTCTTT. Its protein is CASSQKTRGASTEAFF.